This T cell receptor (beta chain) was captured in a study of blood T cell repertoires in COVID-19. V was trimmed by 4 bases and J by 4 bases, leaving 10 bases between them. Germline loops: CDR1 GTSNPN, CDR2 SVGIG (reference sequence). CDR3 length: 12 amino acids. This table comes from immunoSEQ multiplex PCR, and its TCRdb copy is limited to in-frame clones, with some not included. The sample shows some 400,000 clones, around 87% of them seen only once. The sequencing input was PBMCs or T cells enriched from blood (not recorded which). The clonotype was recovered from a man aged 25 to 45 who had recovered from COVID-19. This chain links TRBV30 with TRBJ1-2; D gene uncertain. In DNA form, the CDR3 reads TGTGCCTGGAACAGCGGTGGCTATGGCTACACCTTC. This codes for CAWNSGGYGYTF.